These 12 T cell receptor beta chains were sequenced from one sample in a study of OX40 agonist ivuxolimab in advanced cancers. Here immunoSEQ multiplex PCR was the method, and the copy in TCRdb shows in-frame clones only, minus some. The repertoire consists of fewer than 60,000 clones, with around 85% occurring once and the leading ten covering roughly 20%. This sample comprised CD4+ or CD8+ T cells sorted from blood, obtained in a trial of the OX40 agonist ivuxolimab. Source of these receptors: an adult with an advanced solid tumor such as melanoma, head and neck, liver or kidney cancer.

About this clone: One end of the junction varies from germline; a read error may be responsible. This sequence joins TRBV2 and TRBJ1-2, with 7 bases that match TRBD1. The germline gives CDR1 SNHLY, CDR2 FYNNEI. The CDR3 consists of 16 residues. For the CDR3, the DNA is TGTGCCAGCAGCGAAGGGGGCCTAAGCCGAGTAGATGGCTACACCTTC. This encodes CASSEGGLSRVDGYTF.

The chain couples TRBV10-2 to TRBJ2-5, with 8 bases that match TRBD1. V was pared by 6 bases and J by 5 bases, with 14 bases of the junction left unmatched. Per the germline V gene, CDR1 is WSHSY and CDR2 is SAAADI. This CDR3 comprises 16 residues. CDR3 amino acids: CASRGLGQGGWETQYF. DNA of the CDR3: TGCGCCAGCAGGGGGCTTGGACAGGGAGGATGGGAGACCCAGTACTTC.

The CDR3 reads CATSRANREWDEQYF. The CDR3 coding sequence is TGTGCCACCAGCAGAGCAAACAGGGAATGGGACGAGCAGTACTTC. This chain uses TRBV15 with TRBJ2-7; the D gene is possibly TRBD1 (6 bases). Germline values: CDR1 LNHNV, CDR2 YYDKDF (reference sequence). V lost 1 base, J lost 5 bases, and 15 bases lay in between. This CDR3 is built from 15 residues.

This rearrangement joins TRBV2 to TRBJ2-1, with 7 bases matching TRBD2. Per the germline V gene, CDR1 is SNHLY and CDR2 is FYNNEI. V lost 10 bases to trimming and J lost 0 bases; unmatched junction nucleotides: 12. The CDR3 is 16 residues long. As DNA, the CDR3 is TGTGCCAACCTGGGTGCGGGGGTGAGCTCCTACAATGAGCAGTTCTTC. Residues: CANLGAGVSSYNEQFF.

As DNA, the CDR3 is TGTGCTAGTGGTCCCGAGCTCGATACGCAGTATTTT. It is translated as CASGPELDTQYF. J is TRBJ2-3 and V is TRBV12-5, with no clear D. Germline CDR1 LGHNT, CDR2 FRNRAP. V lost 5 bases and J 6 bases, leaving 9 bases between the germline ends. CDR3 size: 12 residues. Supplemented by reference TRBV12-5 and TRBJ2-3, the full variable domain reads DARVTQTPRHKVTEMGQEVTMRCQPILGHNTVFWYRQTMMQGLELLAYFRNRAPLDDSGMPKDRFSAEMPDATLATLKIQPSEPRDSAVYFCASGPELDTQYFGPGTRLTVL.

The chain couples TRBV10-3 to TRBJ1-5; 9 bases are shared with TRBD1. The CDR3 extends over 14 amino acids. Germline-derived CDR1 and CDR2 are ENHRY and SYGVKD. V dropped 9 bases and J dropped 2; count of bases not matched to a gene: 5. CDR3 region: CAIWTGAGNQPQHF. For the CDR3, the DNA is TGTGCCATTTGGACAGGGGCTGGCAATCAGCCCCAGCATTTT.

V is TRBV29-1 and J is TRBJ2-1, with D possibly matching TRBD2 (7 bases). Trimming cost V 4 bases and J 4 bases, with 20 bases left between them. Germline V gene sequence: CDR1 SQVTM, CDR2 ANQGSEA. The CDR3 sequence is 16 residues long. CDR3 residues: CSVGGSAGAPYNEQFF. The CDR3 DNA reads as TGCAGCGTTGGAGGTTCTGCGGGGGCTCCATACAATGAGCAGTTCTTC.

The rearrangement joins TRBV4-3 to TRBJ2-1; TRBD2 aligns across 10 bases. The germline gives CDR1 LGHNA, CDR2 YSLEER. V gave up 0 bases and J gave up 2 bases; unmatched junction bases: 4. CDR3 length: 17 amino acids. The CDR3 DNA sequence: TGCGCCAGCAGCCAAGAGGCTAGCGGGGGCCCCTACAATGAGCAGTTCTTC. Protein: CASSQEASGGPYNEQFF.

Written as DNA, the CDR3 is TGTGCCATCAGTGAGTCGTTGCGGTCCAGCTCCTACGAGCAGTACGTC. As protein: CAISESLRSSSYEQYV. The chain combines TRBV10-3 with TRBJ2-7; D is ambiguous. Trimming pared 0 bases from V and 0 bases from J, leaving 12 bases between. The CDR3 runs to 16 residues. The germline CDR1 and CDR2 sequences are ENHRY and SYGVKD.

CDR3 coding DNA: TGTGCCAGCAGCCGCCCCGGGACAGGGGGCGACAACACTGAAGCTTTCTTT. Its translation is CASSRPGTGGDNTEAFF. V and J are TRBV4-2 and TRBJ1-1; 12 nucleotides agree with TRBD1. The CDR3 is made up of 17 amino acids. After removal of 4 bases from V and 2 bases from J, the junction contained 8 bases not matched to a gene. From germline, CDR1 is LGHNA and CDR2 YNFKEQ.

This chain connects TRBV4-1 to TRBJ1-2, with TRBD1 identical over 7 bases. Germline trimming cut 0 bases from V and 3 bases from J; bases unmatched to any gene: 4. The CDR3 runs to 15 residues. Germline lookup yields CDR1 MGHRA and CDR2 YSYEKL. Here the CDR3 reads CASSQDRDRDYGYTF. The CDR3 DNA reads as TGCGCCAGCAGCCAAGATCGTGACAGGGACTATGGCTACACCTTC.

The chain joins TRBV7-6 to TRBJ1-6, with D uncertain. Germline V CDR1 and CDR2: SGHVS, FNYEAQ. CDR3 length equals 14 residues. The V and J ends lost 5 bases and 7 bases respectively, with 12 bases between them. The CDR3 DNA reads TGTGCCAGCAGCACGCAAGGGTCGAATTCACCCCTCCACTTT. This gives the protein CASSTQGSNSPLHF.